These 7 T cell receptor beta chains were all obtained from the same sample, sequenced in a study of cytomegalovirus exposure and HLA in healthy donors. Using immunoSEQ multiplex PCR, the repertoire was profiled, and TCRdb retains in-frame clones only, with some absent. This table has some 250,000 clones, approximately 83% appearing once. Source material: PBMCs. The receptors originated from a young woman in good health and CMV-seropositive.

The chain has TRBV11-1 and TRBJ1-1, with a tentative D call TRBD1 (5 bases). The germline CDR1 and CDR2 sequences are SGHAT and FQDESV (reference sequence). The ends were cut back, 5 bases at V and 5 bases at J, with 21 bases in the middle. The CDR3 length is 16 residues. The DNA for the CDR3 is TGTGCCAGCAGCGCTAATGCGGGGCTAAGGGGAACTGAAGCTTTCTTT. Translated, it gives CASSANAGLRGTEAFF.

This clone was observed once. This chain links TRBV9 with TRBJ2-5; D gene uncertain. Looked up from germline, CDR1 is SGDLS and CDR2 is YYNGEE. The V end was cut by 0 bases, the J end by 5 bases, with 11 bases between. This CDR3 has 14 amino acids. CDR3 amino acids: CASSVELTRETQYF. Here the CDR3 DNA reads TGTGCCAGCAGCGTAGAATTGACTCGGGAGACCCAGTACTTC.

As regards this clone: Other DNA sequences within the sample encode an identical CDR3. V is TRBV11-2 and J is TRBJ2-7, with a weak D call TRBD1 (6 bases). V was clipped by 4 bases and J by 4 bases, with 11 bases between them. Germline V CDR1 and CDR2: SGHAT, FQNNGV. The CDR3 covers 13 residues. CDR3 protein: CASSSGTSYEQYF. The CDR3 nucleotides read TGTGCCAGCAGCTCCGGGACATCGTACGAGCAGTACTTC.

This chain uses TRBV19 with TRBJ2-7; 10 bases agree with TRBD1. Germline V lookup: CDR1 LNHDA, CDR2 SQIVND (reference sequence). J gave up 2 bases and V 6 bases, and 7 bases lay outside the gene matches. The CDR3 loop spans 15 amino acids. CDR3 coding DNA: TGTGCCAGTAGAATCGGGACAGGGGTCACCTACGAGCAGTACTTC. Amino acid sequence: CASRIGTGVTYEQYF. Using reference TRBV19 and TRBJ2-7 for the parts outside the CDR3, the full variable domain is DGGITQSPKYLFRKEGQNVTLSCEQNLNHDAMYWYRQDPGQGLRLIYYSQIVNDFQKGDIAEGYSVSREKKESFPLTVTSAQKNPTAFYLCASRIGTGVTYEQYFGPGTRLTVT.

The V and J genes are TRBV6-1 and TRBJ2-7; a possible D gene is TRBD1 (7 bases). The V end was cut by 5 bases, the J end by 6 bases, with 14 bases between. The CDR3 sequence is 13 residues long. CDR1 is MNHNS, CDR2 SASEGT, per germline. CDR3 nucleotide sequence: TGTGCCAGCAGTAGACAGGGAGGCGGCGAGCAGTACTTC. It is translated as CASSRQGGGEQYF.

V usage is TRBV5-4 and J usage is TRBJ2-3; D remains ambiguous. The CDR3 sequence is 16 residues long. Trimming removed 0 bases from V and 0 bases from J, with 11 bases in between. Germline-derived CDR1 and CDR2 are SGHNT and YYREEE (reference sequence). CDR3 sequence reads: CASSLDRGVSTDTQYF. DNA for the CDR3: TGTGCCAGCAGCTTGGATCGAGGAGTTAGCACAGATACGCAGTATTTT.

In DNA, the CDR3 is TGTGCCAGCAGCTTAGGGACAGGGGAAAACATTCAGTACTTC. Residues: CASSLGTGENIQYF. The chain employs TRBV7-3 and TRBJ2-4; 10 bases agree with TRBD1. Germline trimming cut 2 bases from V and 5 bases from J; bases unmatched to any gene: 0. The CDR3 sequence is 14 residues long. Germline V CDR1 and CDR2: SGHTA, FQGTGA.